Following are 32 T cell receptor beta chains from one sample sequenced in a study of T-cell memory formation after mild COVID-19. In TCRdb, the 5' RACE reads were re-called with MiXCR into one record per CDR3 protein. Here the sample spans roughly 200,000 distinct CDR3 sequences, approximately 10% being singletons. The sequenced sample was PBMCs or a T cell subset sorted from them (not recorded which). These receptors originate from a man aged 18 to 30 who had mild COVID-19 (a few samples of this study predate the infection). Cell type and time point are not known.

This chain uses TRBV2 with TRBJ2-7; D gene unclear. The CDR3 sequence is 18 residues long. Trimming removed 3 bases at V and 1 base at J, with 22 bases between. Germline V gives CDR1 SNHLY, CDR2 FYNNEI. The CDR3 sequence is CASSDPYKRVTLSYEQYF. The CDR3 nucleotides read TGTGCCAGCAGTGACCCCTACAAGCGTGTGACCTTGTCCTACGAGCAGTACTTC.

This clonotype was detected a few times. The gene calls are TRBV25-1 and TRBJ2-7, with a tentative D call TRBD2 (6 bases). Trimming shortened V by 5 bases and J by 2 bases, and 13 bases separated the two germline ends. CDR1 and CDR2 from the germline V gene are MGHDK and SYGVNS. The length of the CDR3 is 14 residues. The CDR3 region is CASSLSGQTYEQYF. The CDR3 coding sequence is TGTGCCAGCAGTCTGAGCGGGCAAACCTACGAGCAGTACTTC.

The chain carries TRBV2 and TRBJ2-2, with 8 bases lining up with TRBD1. Germline trimming cut 2 bases from V and 6 bases from J; bases unmatched to any gene: 8. Germline V gene sequence: CDR1 SNHLY, CDR2 FYNNEI. This CDR3 is 16 amino acids long. CDR3 loop: CASSERQGALAGELFF. The CDR3 DNA reads as TGTGCCAGCAGTGAAAGGCAGGGGGCCTTGGCCGGGGAGCTGTTTTTT. Drawing the rest from reference TRBV2 and TRBJ2-2, the complete variable domain is EPEVTQTPSHQVTQMGQEVILRCVPISNHLYFYWYRQILGQKVEFLVSFYNNEISEKSEIFDDQFSVERPDGSNFTLKIRSTKLEDSAMYFCASSERQGALAGELFFGEGSRLTVL.

V is TRBV6-1 and J is TRBJ2-6; D call uncertain. Germline V gives CDR1 MNHNS, CDR2 SASEGT. The CDR3 is 14 residues long. Between the trimmed V and J ends, which lost 4 bases and 0 bases, there was a span of 4 bases. The CDR3 DNA sequence: TGTGCCAGCAGTGTCTACTCTGGGGCCAACGTCCTGACTTTC. The encoded protein is CASSVYSGANVLTF.

This clonotype was detected a few times. This rearrangement joins TRBV18 to TRBJ1-4; 7 bases match TRBD1. V shed 5 bases, J shed 8 bases, and the junction held 5 bases outside the gene matches. From germline, CDR1 is KGHSH and CDR2 LQKENI. The CDR3 length is 13 residues. The CDR3 nucleotides are TGTGCCAGCTCAATCTTCAGGGGGGAAAAACTGTTTTTT. Residues: CASSIFRGEKLFF.

The genes are TRBV27 and TRBJ2-7; tentatively, D is TRBD1 (5 bases). The CDR3 is 13 amino acids. Germline values: CDR1 MNHEY, CDR2 SMNVEV (reference sequence). Between the trimmed V and J ends, which lost 6 bases and 3 bases, there was a span of 12 bases. The chain's CDR3 is CASRPGPGYEQYV. Here the CDR3 DNA reads TGTGCCAGCAGACCAGGGCCGGGCTACGAGCAGTACGTC.

This clonotype came up a few times. V is TRBV18 and J is TRBJ1-4; 7 bases are a match to TRBD1. With V trimmed by 3 bases and J by 0 bases, 1 base remained unmatched. Per the germline V gene, CDR1 is KGHSH and CDR2 is LQKENI. This CDR3 spans 15 amino acids. In nucleotides, the CDR3 is TGTGCCAGCTCACCCAGGGGGGCAACTAATGAAAAACTGTTTTTT. This translates into CASSPRGATNEKLFF.

The chain has TRBV5-1 and TRBJ2-6, with D perhaps TRBD2 (6 bases). V was pared by 5 bases and J by 3 bases, with 12 bases between. Germline assignment: CDR1 SGHRS and CDR2 YFSETQ. The CDR3 has 15 residues. CDR3 sequence: CASRIGGSGANVLTF. The CDR3 bases are TGCGCCAGCAGGATTGGAGGGAGTGGGGCCAACGTCCTGACTTTC.

This clonotype came up many times. The CDR3 DNA reads as TGCGCCAGCAGCCAGGACAGGGGGCTTAACACCATATATTTT. Amino acid sequence: CASSQDRGLNTIYF. This chain links TRBV4-3 with TRBJ1-3, with 11 bases identical to TRBD1. V shed 3 bases and J 7 bases; nucleotides not matched to a gene: 2. Germline CDR1 is LGHNA and CDR2 is YSLEER. The CDR3 has 14 residues.

The rearrangement links TRBV9 to TRBJ1-1, with unresolved D. Germline V gives CDR1 SGDLS, CDR2 YYNGEE. The ends were cut back, 3 bases at V and 3 bases at J, with 12 bases in the middle. CDR3 length equals 14 residues. The CDR3 loop is CASSGGTRDTEAFF. The CDR3 DNA sequence: TGTGCCAGCAGCGGGGGAACTAGGGACACTGAAGCTTTCTTT. Looking up the rest from reference TRBV9 and TRBJ1-1 gives the full variable domain: DSGVTQTPKHLITATGQRVTLRCSPRSGDLSVYWYQQSLDQGLQFLIQYYNGEERAKGNILERFSAQQFPDLHSELNLSSLELGDSALYFCASSGGTRDTEAFFGQGTRLTVV.

This clonotype has only a few counts. The chain recombines TRBV5-1 with TRBJ1-5; perhaps TRBD1 as D (6 bases). The CDR3 sequence is 14 residues long. CDR1 and CDR2 (germline): SGHRS, YFSETQ. The V and J ends lost 0 bases and 7 bases respectively, with 11 bases between them. The CDR3 is CASSLGGGTQPQHF. The CDR3 DNA follows: TGCGCCAGCAGCTTGGGGGGGGGCACCCAGCCCCAGCATTTT.

This rearrangement joins TRBV4-3 to TRBJ1-5; 7 bases map to TRBD1. Germline lookup yields CDR1 LGHNA and CDR2 YSLEER. This CDR3 has 18 amino acids. V shed 0 bases, J shed 5 bases, and the junction held 13 bases outside the gene matches. The CDR3 region is CASSQDRAGRGSDQPQHF. CDR3 bases: TGCGCCAGCAGCCAAGATCGGGCGGGCAGGGGGTCGGATCAGCCCCAGCATTTT.

This clonotype came up a few times. This sequence joins TRBV9 and TRBJ1-2; D is possibly TRBD1 (6 bases). Germline V lookup: CDR1 SGDLS, CDR2 YYNGEE. The germline V and J ends were trimmed by 0 bases and 4 bases, with 13 bases remaining between them. The CDR3 has 15 residues. CDR3 region: CASSVAGGPTYGYTF. The CDR3 nucleotides read TGTGCCAGCAGCGTAGCGGGGGGCCCTACCTATGGCTACACCTTC. The full variable domain, its missing parts supplied by reference TRBV9 and TRBJ1-2, is DSGVTQTPKHLITATGQRVTLRCSPRSGDLSVYWYQQSLDQGLQFLIQYYNGEERAKGNILERFSAQQFPDLHSELNLSSLELGDSALYFCASSVAGGPTYGYTFGSGTRLTVV.

This clonotype was seen more than once but under ten times. The gene calls are TRBV20-1 and TRBJ1-6, with TRBD1 as a possible D gene (6 bases). The CDR3 has 16 amino acids. The V gene's germline CDR1 is DFQATT and CDR2 SNEGSKA (reference sequence). Trimming took 5 bases from V and 2 from J, leaving 16 bases between them. Here the CDR3 reads CSASPGEWTYNSPLHF. DNA of the CDR3: TGCAGTGCTTCTCCAGGGGAATGGACCTATAATTCACCCCTCCACTTT.

This clonotype was counted a few times. The chain employs TRBV18 and TRBJ1-2, with D perhaps TRBD1 (6 bases). With 2 bases removed from V and 4 bases from J, the gap between germline ends came to 17 bases. This CDR3 is 16 amino acids long. Germline lookup yields CDR1 KGHSH and CDR2 LQKENI. The CDR3 loop reads CASSPEGGGSAYGYTF. The CDR3 nucleotides are TGTGCCAGCTCACCAGAAGGAGGGGGTAGCGCCTATGGCTACACCTTC.

Turning to this clonotype: The junction departs from germline at one end; a sequencing error may be responsible. This chain connects TRBV7-7 to TRBJ2-5; a possible D gene is TRBD1 (6 bases). The CDR3 spans 14 residues. Germline assignment: CDR1 SSHAT and CDR2 FNYEAQ (reference sequence). The CDR3 DNA is TGTGCTAGCAGCCGAACAGGGTCGGGGGAGACCCAGTACTTC. Translating gives CASSRTGSGETQYF.

This clonotype has only a few counts. The CDR3 DNA reads TGTGCCAGCAACAGACAGGGCTCCGGGGAGCTGTTTTTT. Amino acids: CASNRQGSGELFF. The rearrangement joins TRBV6-2 or TRBV6-3 to TRBJ2-2; 7 bases are a match to TRBD1. The CDR3 has 13 amino acids. From germline, CDR1 is MNHEY and CDR2 SVGEGT. The V segment lost 7 bases and the J segment 6 bases; nucleotides outside the gene matches: 5.

This clonotype was seen many times. This chain uses TRBV4-1 with TRBJ1-5, with a possible D match to TRBD1 (6 bases). The CDR3 runs to 16 residues. V was clipped by 4 bases and J by 5 bases, with 18 bases between them. Germline CDR1 is MGHRA and CDR2 is YSYEKL. Written as DNA, the CDR3 is TGCGCCAGCAGCCTCAAAGTCTGGGGGGCCGATCAGCCCCAGCATTTT. Translated, it gives CASSLKVWGADQPQHF.

In its sample, this clonotype was seen a few times. The genes are TRBV7-9 and TRBJ1-1; D remains unclear. The CDR3 consists of 13 residues. Germline V gene lookup returns CDR1 SEHNR and CDR2 FQNEAQ (reference sequence). V shed 7 bases and J shed 5 bases, with 14 bases lying between them. DNA for the CDR3: TGTGCCAGCACCCCCCTGGTTAGGACTGAAGCTTTCTTT. Protein: CASTPLVRTEAFF.

This clonotype was observed a handful of times. V usage is TRBV15 and J usage is TRBJ1-5; weak D call: TRBD1 (5 bases). Germline values: CDR1 LNHNV, CDR2 YYDKDF (reference sequence). V gave up 0 bases and J gave up 6 bases, with 18 bases separating them. The CDR3 sequence is 17 residues long. Here the CDR3 DNA reads TGTGCCACCAGCAGAGATCGGGGGTCGCGGGGATTTCAGCCCCAGCATTTT. Amino acid sequence: CATSRDRGSRGFQPQHF. The whole variable domain, filled in from reference TRBV15 and TRBJ1-5, reads DAMVIQNPRYQVTQFGKPVTLSCSQTLNHNVMYWYQQKSSQAPKLLFHYYDKDFNNEADTPDNFQSRRPNTSFCFLDIRSPGLGDTAMYLCATSRDRGSRGFQPQHFGDGTRLSIL.

The V call is TRBV5-1, the J call TRBJ2-3; no definite D call. The CDR3 totals 15 residues. V was pared by 4 bases and J by 0 bases, with 12 bases between. The germline V gene encodes CDR1 SGHRS and CDR2 YFSETQ. The CDR3 nucleotides are TGCGCCAGCAGCCCGGTTATCGGTAGCACAGATACGCAGTATTTT. Protein: CASSPVIGSTDTQYF.

V usage is TRBV7-7 and J usage is TRBJ2-5; D unclear. Trimming pared 7 bases from V and 0 bases from J, leaving 9 bases between. The length of the CDR3 is 13 residues. Germline loops: CDR1 SSHAT, CDR2 FNYEAQ (reference sequence). CDR3 coding DNA: TGTGCCAGCACCCCGGGCCACCAAGAGACCCAGTACTTC. This sequence encodes CASTPGHQETQYF.

This clonotype has just a few counts. J is TRBJ1-1 and V is TRBV6-1; D is ambiguous. The germline V gene has CDR1 MNHNS and CDR2 SASEGT. With 6 bases removed from V and 4 bases from J, the gap between germline ends came to 12 bases. The CDR3 is 13 residues long. CDR3 sequence (DNA): TGTGCCAGCAGGACCGCCGCGGGCACTGAAGCTTTCTTT. Protein: CASRTAAGTEAFF.

The J gene is TRBJ2-5, the V gene TRBV5-1, with 9 bases that match TRBD2. Germline loops: CDR1 SGHRS, CDR2 YFSETQ. With V trimmed by 6 bases and J by 5 bases, 11 bases remained unmatched. This CDR3 is 15 amino acids long. Here the CDR3 reads CASTDPAGGPETQYF. The CDR3 DNA follows: TGCGCCAGCACTGATCCGGCGGGGGGGCCGGAGACCCAGTACTTC.

This clonotype was counted only a few times. The V and J genes are TRBV24-1 and TRBJ2-1; 11 positions agree with TRBD1. This CDR3 region has 15 residues. Germline V lookup: CDR1 KGHDR, CDR2 SFDVKD. The trim removed 8 bases at V and 5 bases at J, leaving 7 bases unmatched. This chain's CDR3 is CATTRGDRGNNEQFF. CDR3 DNA: TGTGCCACCACCCGTGGGGACAGGGGGAACAATGAGCAGTTCTTC.

The sample holds a few counts of this clonotype. The chain combines TRBV25-1 with TRBJ1-1, with TRBD1 matching 8 bases. The CDR3 totals 15 residues. Germline lookup yields CDR1 MGHDK and CDR2 SYGVNS. The V gene end was trimmed by 8 bases and the J gene end by 1 base; junction bases not matched to a gene: 9. CDR3: CASGAGGAGNTEAFF. The CDR3 DNA follows: TGTGCCAGCGGAGCAGGGGGCGCAGGGAACACTGAAGCTTTCTTT.

Many counts were recorded for this clonotype. This chain connects TRBV6-5 to TRBJ1-3; maybe TRBD1 (5 bases). V was pared by 8 bases and J by 0 bases, with 17 bases between. Germline CDR1 is MNHEY and CDR2 is SVGAGI. This CDR3 is 16 amino acids long. CDR3 DNA: TGTGCCAGCGCCCCCCTCCCAGGGTCCTCTGGAAACACCATATATTTT. Translating it yields CASAPLPGSSGNTIYF.

The chain carries TRBV4-1 and TRBJ2-4; D perhaps matches TRBD2 (5 bases). This CDR3 comprises 15 residues. CDR1 is MGHRA, CDR2 YSYEKL, per germline. The germline V and J ends were trimmed by 5 bases and 0 bases, with 11 bases remaining between them. CDR3 amino acids: CASSGAGLAKNIQYF. In DNA, the CDR3 is TGCGCCAGCAGCGGCGCGGGCCTAGCCAAAAACATTCAGTACTTC.

The V and J genes are TRBV6-5 and TRBJ1-1; TRBD1 matches 7 bases. Unmatched junction bases numbered 7, after V lost 7 bases and J lost 5 bases. This CDR3 is built from 13 residues. Germline assignment: CDR1 MNHEY and CDR2 SVGAGI. CDR3 region: CASIQGGGTEAFF. The CDR3 region has the DNA TGTGCCAGCATTCAAGGGGGCGGAACTGAAGCTTTCTTT.

This clonotype has a handful of counts. The chain is built from TRBV6-6 and TRBJ2-4; D possibly corresponds to TRBD1 (6 bases). Germline V gene sequence: CDR1 MNHNY, CDR2 SVGAGI (reference sequence). V was trimmed by 2 bases and J by 9 bases, leaving 20 bases between them. The CDR3 loop spans 16 amino acids. This chain's CDR3 is CASSYTTGQPAAIQYF. In DNA, the CDR3 is TGTGCCAGCAGTTACACCACAGGACAGCCCGCGGCCATTCAGTACTTC.

This clonotype was observed at least ten times. Here the CDR3 DNA reads TGTGCCAGCTCCCCAAGGGTCAAGGATTCACCCCTCCACTTT. Its protein is CASSPRVKDSPLHF. This rearrangement joins TRBV18 to TRBJ1-6; D unclear. Germline loops: CDR1 KGHSH, CDR2 LQKENI. The CDR3 extends over 14 amino acids. V lost 6 bases, J lost 8 bases, and 14 bases lay in between.

The chain has TRBV5-1 and TRBJ1-1; D may be TRBD1 (5 bases). CDR1 is SGHRS, CDR2 YFSETQ, per germline. The CDR3 length is 15 residues. Between the trimmed V and J ends, which lost 3 bases and 6 bases, there was a span of 18 bases. The CDR3 is CASSWTRDSGSEAFF. Here the CDR3 DNA reads TGCGCCAGCAGCTGGACGCGGGACTCTGGCTCTGAAGCTTTCTTT.